Shown below are 3 T cell receptor beta chains from a single sample sequenced in a study of blood T cell repertoires in COVID-19. Libraries were prepared by immunoSEQ multiplex PCR; TCRdb keeps only in-frame clonotypes and omits some of them. The table lists more than 150,000 clones, 87% of them singletons. Sequencing input: PBMCs or T cells enriched from blood (not recorded which). The receptors were gathered from a woman between 50 and 59 years old who had recovered from COVID-19.

The chain joins TRBV4-2 to TRBJ1-1; D is perhaps TRBD1 (5 bases). V lost 1 base and J lost 1, with 7 bases in between. The length of the CDR3 is 14 residues. Germline values: CDR1 LGHNA, CDR2 YNFKEQ. CDR3 bases: TGTGCCAGCAGCCAAGTAGACAGGAACACTGAAGCTTTCTTT. It codes for CASSQVDRNTEAFF.

Written as DNA, the CDR3 is TGTGCCAGCAGCCAAGGGACTAGCGGGGTAACAGGCGGGGAGCTGTTTTTT. This codes for CASSQGTSGVTGGELFF. The V gene is TRBV3-1 (or the pseudogene TRBV3-2), the J gene TRBJ2-2, with 12 bases identical to TRBD2. The CDR3 extends over 17 amino acids. Per germline, CDR1 LGHDT and CDR2 YNNKEL (reference sequence). The ends lost 1 base at V and 7 bases at J; junction bases unmatched: 7.

This clone was seen once. The chain uses TRBV18 and TRBJ2-7; a weak D match, TRBD1 (6 bases). The CDR3 spans 17 residues. The V and J ends lost 3 bases and 3 bases respectively, with 21 bases between them. Germline V gene data show CDR1 as KGHSH and CDR2 as LQKENI. The CDR3 loop reads CASSPVFPFRTDYEQYF. Here the CDR3 DNA reads TGTGCCAGCTCACCCGTATTCCCTTTCCGGACAGACTACGAGCAGTACTTC.